The 3 T cell receptor beta chains reported below all come from one sample, sequenced in a study of cytomegalovirus exposure and HLA in healthy donors. A multiplex PCR was run with 60 Vbeta primers and 13 Jbeta primers. The method was immunoSEQ multiplex PCR; TCRdb's version includes in-frame clones alone and lacks a portion of them. The repertoire includes 150,000 or so clones, 65% to 85% of them detected once, and about 7% sits in the top ten. Source material: PBMCs. Every receptor here comes from a man aged 25-40 years in good health and CMV-seronegative.

The gene calls are TRBV5-4 and TRBJ1-3, with a possible D match to TRBD1 (6 bases). In germline, CDR1 is SGHNT, CDR2 YYREEE (reference sequence). Trimming removed 5 bases from V and 3 bases from J, with 9 bases in between. The CDR3 covers 13 residues. The CDR3 is CASSRDIGNTIYF. The CDR3 DNA reads TGTGCCAGCAGTCGGGACATTGGAAACACCATATATTTT.

The V gene is TRBV12-1, the J gene TRBJ1-1; the table's D call, TRBD1, has no DNA check behind it. TRBV12-1 is assigned pseudogene status. This CDR3 is built from 15 residues. The CDR3 DNA reads TGTGCCAGCAGCGCGGGGACAGGGCTAAACACTGAAGCTTTCTTT. Amino acids: CASSAGTGLNTEAFF.

The CDR3 region has the DNA TGCGCCAGCAGCCAAGATCTTTCTTATAGCAGGGCTGGAGGCTACACCTTC. Encoded protein: CASSQDLSYSRAGGYTF. This chain uses TRBV4-1 with TRBJ1-2; a weak D match, TRBD1 (5 bases). Trimming removed 0 bases from V and 8 bases from J, with 22 bases in between. CDR1 and CDR2 (germline): MGHRA, YSYEKL. CDR3 length equals 17 residues.